The 14 T cell receptor beta chains listed next were all sequenced from one sample in a study of T-cell memory formation after mild COVID-19 (dated by TCRdb to the early 2020s). Library construction relied on 5' RACE. This sample was sequenced with an Illumina NovaSeq 6000. TCRdb cleaned the public reads at Q25 with fastp, built clones with MiXCR and kept in-frame beta chains. CDR3 protein sequences are deduplicated, and each keeps its most common genes and DNA. The table for this sample lists about 620,000 distinct CDR3 sequences; approximately 18% of them were counted only once. The biggest ten clones account for approximately 12% of the sample. Sequenced material: PBMCs or a T cell subset sorted from them (not recorded which). These receptors all stem from an adult woman who had mild COVID-19 (a few samples of this study predate the infection). The sample titles of this study are shuffled in the database, so cell type and time point are left out; the donor was told from shared clones.

This clonotype was recorded a few times. The rearrangement joins TRBV12-3 or TRBV12-4 to TRBJ1-4, with D perhaps TRBD1 (6 bases). The V end lost 8 bases, the J end lost 7 bases, and 11 bases lay between the germline ends. There are 12 residues in the CDR3. CDR3 coding DNA: TGTGCCAGCTGCAGGGGAGCTGAAAAACTGTTTTTT. Its protein product is CASCRGAEKLFF.

This clonotype has more than one count but fewer than ten. The chain has TRBV18 and TRBJ2-1; D is possibly TRBD2 (6 bases). V lost 3 bases and J lost 0, with 9 bases in between. The length of the CDR3 is 15 residues. CDR1 and CDR2 from the germline V gene are KGHSH and LQKENI. CDR3 DNA: TGTGCCAGCTCACCCCTCGGGGGCTCCTACAATGAGCAGTTCTTC. Residues: CASSPLGGSYNEQFF.

The rearrangement joins TRBV5-5 to TRBJ1-6; 9 bases line up with TRBD1. This CDR3 comprises 17 residues. Germline V CDR1 and CDR2: SGHKS, YYEKEE (reference sequence). Unmatched junction bases numbered 7, after V lost 0 bases and J lost 6 bases. As DNA, the CDR3 is TGTGCCAGCAGCTTGGGCCTCCGGGGACAGGGTAATTCACCCCTCCACTTT. It is translated as CASSLGLRGQGNSPLHF.

The J gene is TRBJ2-5, the V gene TRBV29-1, with D unresolved. CDR3 size: 12 residues. Trimming took off 4 bases at V and 0 bases at J, with 6 bases between the two ends. In germline, CDR1 is SQVTM, CDR2 ANQGSEA. CDR3 in DNA: TGCAGCGTTGTTCACAACCAAGAGACCCAGTACTTC. It is translated as CSVVHNQETQYF.

This clonotype was picked up a small number of times. This CDR3 reads CASSLTPGSSYEQYF. The DNA for the CDR3 is TGCGCCAGCAGCTTGACACCAGGAAGCTCCTACGAGCAGTACTTC. The gene calls are TRBV5-1 and TRBJ2-7; no reliable D call. Germline values: CDR1 SGHRS, CDR2 YFSETQ. V lost 1 base, J lost 0 bases, and 11 bases lay in between. The CDR3 sequence is 15 residues long.

This clonotype was counted a few times. The chain carries TRBV20-1 and TRBJ2-3; 10 bases match TRBD1. The CDR3 consists of 12 residues. Germline loops: CDR1 DFQATT, CDR2 SNEGSKA (reference sequence). The CDR3 loop reads CRSGTGEYTQYF. The CDR3 bases are TGCAGATCCGGGACAGGGGAATATACGCAGTATTTT.

This clonotype appeared a few times. The J gene is TRBJ2-3, the V gene TRBV12-3 or TRBV12-4, with D uncertain. V was pared by 6 bases and J by 2 bases, with 9 bases between. The CDR3 is 13 amino acids. The CDR3 loop is CASSSALTDTQYF. The CDR3, as DNA: TGTGCCAGCAGCTCCGCCCTCACAGATACGCAGTATTTT.

J is TRBJ2-3 and V is TRBV4-1; perhaps D is TRBD1 or TRBD2 (5 bases each). V gave up 4 bases and J gave up 4 bases, with 21 bases separating them. In germline, CDR1 is MGHRA, CDR2 YSYEKL. This CDR3 has 17 amino acids. The CDR3, as DNA: TGCGCCAGCAGCCGGAGGTTCATGGGGGTAGAGCCAGATACGCAGTATTTT. Residues: CASSRRFMGVEPDTQYF.

The chain is built from TRBV4-2 and TRBJ1-1; no firm D call. Germline CDR1 is LGHNA and CDR2 is YNFKEQ. The V and J ends lost 3 bases and 1 base respectively, with 12 bases between them. The CDR3 sequence is 15 residues long. CDR3 sequence: CASSHTTSSNTEAFF. The DNA for the CDR3 is TGTGCCAGCAGCCACACAACATCTTCGAACACTGAAGCTTTCTTT.

The chain joins TRBV10-3 to TRBJ2-1; perhaps D is TRBD1 or TRBD2 (6 bases each). The CDR3 consists of 17 residues. Germline CDR1 reads ENHRY; CDR2 reads SYGVKD. Trimming pared 6 bases from V and 5 bases from J, leaving 23 bases between. CDR3: CAIRNPTGTGGHNEQFF. CDR3 nucleotides: TGTGCCATCAGAAATCCGACCGGGACTGGGGGGCACAATGAGCAGTTCTTC.

This sequence joins TRBV11-2 and TRBJ2-3; D call uncertain. The CDR3 spans 12 residues. CDR1 SGHAT and CDR2 FQNNGV come from the germline V gene. The V gene lost 5 bases and the J gene lost 2 bases, with 5 bases spanning the gap. The CDR3 DNA is TGTGCCAGCAGCGAACCCACAGATACGCAGTATTTT. This gives the protein CASSEPTDTQYF.

This chain connects TRBV4-3 to TRBJ2-1; D uncertain. Trimming removed 1 base from V and 4 bases from J, with 11 bases in between. The CDR3 is made up of 15 amino acids. The V gene's germline CDR1 is LGHNA and CDR2 YSLEER. The DNA of the CDR3 is TGCGCCAGCAGCCAAGGTGTGCCGGAGTACAATGAGCAGTTCTTC. Encoded protein: CASSQGVPEYNEQFF.

The gene calls are TRBV5-6 and TRBJ2-1, with 7 bases identical to TRBD1. The CDR3 has 15 residues. The junction had 9 bases not matched to a gene; V was cut back by 2 bases and J by 7 bases. CDR1 is SGHDT, CDR2 YYEEEE, per germline. CDR3 in amino acids: CASSLRLTGANEQFF. CDR3 DNA: TGTGCCAGCAGCTTAAGGCTAACAGGGGCGAATGAGCAGTTCTTC.

This clonotype was found many times. The chain couples TRBV7-8 to TRBJ2-3; D remains unclear. The CDR3 contains 15 residues. Germline lookup yields CDR1 SGHVS and CDR2 FQNEAQ. V was pared by 5 bases and J by 4 bases, with 16 bases between. CDR3 coding DNA: TGTGCCAGCAGCCCCCAGCCCCCGTACCCAGATACGCAGTATTTT. It yields the protein CASSPQPPYPDTQYF.